The sequence of this T cell receptor (beta chain) was determined in a study of immune heterogeneity within non-small cell lung tumors. Study-wide context: Tumor histology was classified as squamous cell carcinoma in several cases, non-squamous carcinoma in about 11 and not otherwise specified in 1.

Concerning this clonotype itself: No antigen is known for it.

The CDR3 runs 13 residues. Germline V lookup: CDR1 SEHNR, CDR2 FQNEAQ (reference sequence). V was pared by 5 bases and J by 8 bases, with 6 bases of the junction left unmatched. Study-wide results and limits: Individual patients' high-frequency T-cell receptor beta clonotypes were largely distinct from one another. Dominant CDR3 beta clonotypes repeated across a patient's tumor loci, while different loci held unique high-frequency clones.

Bulk tumor genomic DNA served as template, at 550 to 700 ng per sample. Biopsies, several per primary tumor and spaced far apart, were collected during surgery. The patients were newly diagnosed with non-small cell lung cancer, had not been treated, and had curative surgery. TCR beta CDR3 was amplified by multiplex PCR, first round 10 cycles, 32 V and 13 J primers. TCRdb processed the multiplex PCR reads anew with MiXCR; each CDR3 protein has one entry. Of tens of thousands of distinct CDR3 sequences listed, around 28% are singletons. The chain carries TRBV7-9 and TRBJ2-1; TRBD2 matches at 7 bases. The source material was lung tumor tissue. The TCR comes from a middle-aged man with non-small cell lung cancer. CDR3 loop: CASSRGTIHEQFF. In DNA, the CDR3 is TGTGCCAGCAGCCGAGGGACTATCCATGAGCAGTTCTTC. Full variable domain (remainder filled in from reference TRBV7-9 and TRBJ2-1): DTGVSQNPRHKITKRGQNVTFRCDPISEHNRLYWYRQTLGQGPEFLTYFQNEAQLEKSRLLSDRFSAERPKGSFSTLEIQRTEQGDSAMYLCASSRGTIHEQFFGPGTRLTVL.